This T cell receptor (beta chain) stems from a study of neurological immune-mediated disorders. Study conclusions and caveats: None of the CDR3 amino acid sequences of expanded clones were shared across subjects, and this suggested private repertoires in all groups.

Blood bank volunteers in Maryland, USA, served as healthy controls. 2 million unsorted PBMCs were stored in RNAlater at -80 °C before RNA extraction. CDR3 size: 14 residues. V was cut by 3 bases and J by 6 bases, with 12 bases left in between. Germline-derived CDR1 and CDR2 are ENHRY and SYGVKD. This clonotype occurred many times. The target antigen is unknown. The team produced cDNA through 5'RACE using 10-nucleotide random UMIs. MiXCR, run by TCRdb on the 5' RACE reads, gives a single entry per CDR3 protein. The sample yields roughly 30,000 distinct CDR3 sequences, 4.6% seen once. The rearrangement joins TRBV10-3 to TRBJ2-1, with D possibly being TRBD1 or TRBD2 (5 bases each). Sequencing input: PBMCs. This receptor was identified in a man between 18 and 29 years old in good health. In DNA, the CDR3 is TGTGCCATCAGTGACCCCACAGGAGGCAATGAGCAGTTCTTC. Translating gives CAISDPTGGNEQFF.